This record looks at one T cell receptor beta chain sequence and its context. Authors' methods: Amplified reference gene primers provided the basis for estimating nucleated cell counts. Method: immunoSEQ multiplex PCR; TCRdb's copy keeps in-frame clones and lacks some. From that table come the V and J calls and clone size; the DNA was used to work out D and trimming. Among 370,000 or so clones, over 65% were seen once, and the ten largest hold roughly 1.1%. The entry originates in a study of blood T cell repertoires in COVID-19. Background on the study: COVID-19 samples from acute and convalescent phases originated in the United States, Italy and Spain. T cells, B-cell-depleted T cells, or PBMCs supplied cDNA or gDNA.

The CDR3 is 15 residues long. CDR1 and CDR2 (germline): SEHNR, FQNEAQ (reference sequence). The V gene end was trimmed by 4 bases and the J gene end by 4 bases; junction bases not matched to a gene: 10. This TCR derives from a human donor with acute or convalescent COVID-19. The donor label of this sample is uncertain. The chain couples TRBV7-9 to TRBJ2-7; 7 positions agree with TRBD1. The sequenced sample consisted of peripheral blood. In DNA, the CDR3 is TGTGCCAGCAGCTCGCCGCGACAGGGAAATTACGAGCAGTACTTC. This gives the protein CASSSPRQGNYEQYF.